This TCR beta chain was observed in a study of blood T cell repertoires in COVID-19 (TCRdb year 2020). Looking at the study overall: The collaborator samples originated in the United States, Italy and Spain and spanned the acute and convalescent phases of COVID-19. The prospective study material was composed of cDNA or gDNA derived from T cells, B-cell-depleted T cells, or PBMCs. The dataset comprised deeply sampled blood TCRbeta repertoires from subjects exposed to, actively infected with, or recovered from COVID-19. The repertoires were released in a freely available public database intended as a resource for research on the immune response to SARS-CoV-2. Samples came from the ongoing ImmuneRACE study (first 160 participants) plus 1,254 subjects from 6 global collaborators. Nearly every sample came with metadata listing a de-identified subject ID, COVID-19 status, age in years and sex. Where available, HLA class I and class II types were obtained from metadata supplied by the sample provider rather than from assay-based typing.

V lost 0 bases and J lost 3 bases; the stretch between them is 4 bases long. The germline V gene sets CDR1 to MNHEY and CDR2 to SVGEGT. There are 13 amino acids in the CDR3, from cysteine to phenylalanine inclusive. Solely the CDR3 DNA is kept, with 39 bases framed from the first base. Each collaborating institution followed its own protocols to collect whole blood in K2EDTA tubes. Collaborator samples were shipped for TCRbeta analysis as frozen whole blood, isolated PBMCs, or DNA extracted from either sample type. As concerns this clone: Its recognized antigen is unknown. There are no base qualities to consult, and no much larger clone falls within one base.

The paper's findings and limits, for the study overall: The amount of clinical and demographic metadata varied by source and participant and was provided uncurated.

The immunoSEQ Assay, a bias-controlled multiplex PCR, was used to amplify TCRbeta CDR3 regions from genomic DNA. The paper's processing steps were these. Nucleated cell counts per sample were estimated from amplification of reference gene primers within the assay. To quantify the absolute abundance of each unique TCRbeta CDR3 rearrangement, sequence reads were collapsed and filtered. For each sample, productive Simpson clonality was calculated as the square root of Simpson's diversity index over productive rearrangements. What TCRdb holds here is the immuneACCESS table cut down to in-frame rearrangements. Part of the clones is not present; checked against another copy, under half of the missing clones reflect an unresolved V gene, and the others are unexplained. V and J calls plus clone size are reproduced from that table; the DNA served to infer D and trimming. Counted in this sample were 130,000 to 150,000 clones; around nine tenths of them appeared once. In total, the top ten clones hold under 2% of the sample.

The sequenced sample was peripheral blood. The clonotype was recovered from a human donor in a cohort sampled during active COVID-19. This receptor chain uses TRBV6-2 or TRBV6-3 and TRBJ2-3; a confident D gene designation cannot be given. CDR3 region: CASSYSLTDTQYF. The bases read TGTGCCAGCAGTTACTCGCTAACAGATACGCAGTATTTT.